This is a list of T cell receptor beta chains from one sample in a study of graft-versus-host responses after intestinal transplantation. No cognate antigen is known for these TCRs. Only in-frame clones appear in the TCRdb table, and some are missing; sequencing was by immunoSEQ multiplex PCR. Of fewer than 120,000 clones in the sample, about 94% were seen once. Specimen: unstimulated CD8+ T cells sorted from spleen or lymph node cells, collected before intestinal transplant. These receptors all come from a human donor who received an intestinal transplant. Each CDR3 is given with its conserved first and last residue. The order of the fields is J gene, clone size, D gene, V gene, CDR3 protein, CDR3 DNA. D genes are given only for firm matches. For some rows the clone size is stated as once, few or many, or as a class when expanded; others skip it.

j_call: TRBJ1-2
clone_size: -
d_call: TRBD1
v_call: TRBV28
cdr3_aa: CASSLIPGGANYGYTF
cdr3_nt: TGTGCCAGCAGTTTAATCCCAGGGGGAGCTAACTATGGCTACACCTTC

j_call: TRBJ1-1
clone_size: -
d_call: -
v_call: TRBV27
cdr3_aa: CASSFQGQNTEAFF
cdr3_nt: TGTGCCAGCAGTTTTCAGGGACAGAACACTGAAGCTTTCTTT

j_call: TRBJ2-5
clone_size: -
d_call: -
v_call: TRBV5-1
cdr3_aa: CASTKKGGRETQYF
cdr3_nt: TGCGCCAGCACGAAGAAGGGGGGAAGGGAGACCCAGTACTTC

j_call: TRBJ2-7
clone_size: -
d_call: -
v_call: TRBV19
cdr3_aa: CASSMVGSSYEQYF
cdr3_nt: TGTGCCAGTAGTATGGTTGGGAGCTCCTACGAGCAGTACTTC

j_call: TRBJ1-1
clone_size: -
d_call: -
v_call: TRBV4-1
cdr3_aa: CASSQGVGGPLENTEAFF
cdr3_nt: TGCGCCAGCAGCCAAGGGGTCGGGGGGCCGCTGGAGAACACTGAAGCTTTCTTT

j_call: TRBJ2-5
clone_size: -
d_call: TRBD1
v_call: TRBV9
cdr3_aa: CASSVGVQGARETQYF
cdr3_nt: TGTGCCAGCAGCGTAGGGGTACAGGGGGCGCGAGAGACCCAGTACTTC

j_call: TRBJ2-7
clone_size: few
d_call: TRBD2
v_call: TRBV19
cdr3_aa: CASTPGTSISEQYF
cdr3_nt: TGTGCCTCCACACCCGGGACTAGTATCTCCGAGCAGTACTTC

j_call: TRBJ2-7
clone_size: -
d_call: -
v_call: TRBV10-3
cdr3_aa: CAIKFGAGAYEQYF
cdr3_nt: TGTGCCATCAAGTTTGGGGCAGGAGCCTACGAGCAGTACTTC

j_call: TRBJ2-5
clone_size: -
d_call: -
v_call: TRBV29-1
cdr3_aa: CSTEAVEETQYF
cdr3_nt: TGCAGCACTGAGGCAGTTGAAGAGACCCAGTACTTC

j_call: TRBJ2-2
clone_size: -
d_call: TRBD2
v_call: TRBV27
cdr3_aa: CASSLNSGSLTGELFF
cdr3_nt: TGTGCCAGCAGTTTAAATAGCGGGAGTTTAACCGGGGAGCTGTTTTTT

j_call: TRBJ2-5
clone_size: -
d_call: -
v_call: TRBV11-3
cdr3_aa: CASSPRATWGETQYF
cdr3_nt: TGTGCCAGCAGCCCGCGTGCCACCTGGGGGGAGACCCAGTACTTC

j_call: TRBJ1-1
clone_size: -
d_call: -
v_call: TRBV5-6
cdr3_aa: CASSFPDTEAFF
cdr3_nt: TGTGCCAGCAGTTTCCCAGACACTGAAGCTTTCTTT

j_call: TRBJ2-7
clone_size: -
d_call: TRBD2
v_call: TRBV19
cdr3_aa: CASSKREAQFYEQYF
cdr3_nt: TGTGCCAGTAGTAAACGGGAGGCCCAATTCTACGAGCAGTACTTC

j_call: TRBJ2-1
clone_size: -
d_call: TRBD2
v_call: TRBV11-1
cdr3_aa: CASAASGNNEQFF
cdr3_nt: TGTGCCAGCGCGGCTAGCGGGAACAATGAGCAGTTCTTC

j_call: TRBJ2-7
clone_size: -
d_call: -
v_call: TRBV28
cdr3_aa: CASSPHGLYYEQYF
cdr3_nt: TGTGCCAGCAGTCCCCACGGACTCTACTACGAGCAGTACTTC

j_call: TRBJ1-5
clone_size: -
d_call: -
v_call: TRBV27
cdr3_aa: CASASRQNSNQPQHF
cdr3_nt: TGTGCCAGCGCTAGTCGGCAGAATAGCAATCAGCCCCAGCATTTT

j_call: TRBJ2-3
clone_size: -
d_call: TRBD2
v_call: TRBV6-5
cdr3_aa: CATSPLAAGTDTQYF
cdr3_nt: TGTGCCACCTCCCCCCTAGCGGCGGGCACAGATACGCAGTATTTT

j_call: TRBJ2-1
clone_size: -
d_call: TRBD2
v_call: TRBV19
cdr3_aa: CASSALGGGYNEQFF
cdr3_nt: TGTGCCAGTAGTGCCTTGGGGGGGGGATACAATGAGCAGTTCTTC

j_call: TRBJ1-1
clone_size: -
d_call: -
v_call: TRBV28
cdr3_aa: CASTPSGHGNTEAFF
cdr3_nt: TGTGCCAGCACCCCCAGCGGACACGGGAACACTGAAGCTTTCTTT

j_call: TRBJ2-7
clone_size: -
d_call: -
v_call: TRBV7-3
cdr3_aa: CASSLTVLNEQYF
cdr3_nt: TGTGCCAGCAGCTTAACGGTCCTCAACGAGCAGTACTTC

j_call: TRBJ1-4
clone_size: few
d_call: -
v_call: TRBV7-9
cdr3_aa: CASEMEGEKLFF
cdr3_nt: TGTGCCAGCGAAATGGAGGGGGAAAAACTGTTTTTT

j_call: TRBJ1-1
clone_size: -
d_call: -
v_call: TRBV4-1
cdr3_aa: CASSHSKGTEAFF
cdr3_nt: TGCGCCAGCAGCCACTCAAAAGGGACTGAAGCTTTCTTT

j_call: TRBJ2-7
clone_size: once
d_call: -
v_call: TRBV7-9
cdr3_aa: CASSYSGGISEQYF
cdr3_nt: TGTGCCAGCAGCTACTCGGGCGGGATATCCGAGCAGTACTTC

j_call: TRBJ1-1
clone_size: once
d_call: -
v_call: TRBV20-1
cdr3_aa: CSAPRDTEAFF
cdr3_nt: TGCAGTGCTCCCCGGGACACTGAAGCTTTCTTT

j_call: TRBJ1-1
clone_size: -
d_call: -
v_call: TRBV28
cdr3_aa: CASSQPYLSTEAFF
cdr3_nt: TGTGCCAGCAGTCAACCTTATCTGAGCACTGAAGCTTTCTTT

j_call: TRBJ2-7
clone_size: -
d_call: TRBD1
v_call: TRBV6-5
cdr3_aa: CASSYQRTGETSEQYF
cdr3_nt: TGTGCCAGCAGTTACCAAAGGACAGGGGAGACTTCCGAGCAGTACTTC

j_call: TRBJ2-7
clone_size: -
d_call: -
v_call: TRBV28
cdr3_aa: CASSLASYTEQYF
cdr3_nt: TGTGCCAGCAGTTTGGCTTCCTATACCGAGCAGTACTTC

j_call: TRBJ1-5
clone_size: -
d_call: -
v_call: TRBV4-1
cdr3_aa: CASSQVQGQRNQPQHF
cdr3_nt: TGCGCCAGCAGCCAAGTTCAGGGGCAGCGAAATCAGCCCCAGCATTTT

j_call: TRBJ2-1
clone_size: -
d_call: TRBD2
v_call: TRBV13
cdr3_aa: CASSFLAGDPYNEQFF
cdr3_nt: TGTGCCAGCAGCTTTCTTGCGGGAGACCCCTACAATGAGCAGTTCTTC

j_call: TRBJ2-7
clone_size: -
d_call: -
v_call: TRBV5-1
cdr3_aa: CASSLGLQIYEQYF
cdr3_nt: TGCGCCAGCAGCTTGGGACTACAAATCTACGAGCAGTACTTC

j_call: TRBJ2-7
clone_size: -
d_call: -
v_call: TRBV11-2
cdr3_aa: CASSSAGTGTNEQYF
cdr3_nt: TGTGCCAGCAGCTCCGCAGGGACCGGGACAAACGAGCAGTACTTC

j_call: TRBJ2-1
clone_size: -
d_call: TRBD2
v_call: TRBV7-3
cdr3_aa: CASSPGLQRTDEQFF
cdr3_nt: TGTGCCAGCAGCCCGGGACTACAACGGACCGATGAGCAGTTCTTC

j_call: TRBJ2-1
clone_size: -
d_call: TRBD2
v_call: TRBV19
cdr3_aa: CASSMAGGFNEQFF
cdr3_nt: TGTGCCAGTAGTATGGCGGGAGGGTTCAATGAGCAGTTCTTC

j_call: TRBJ1-2
clone_size: -
d_call: -
v_call: TRBV9
cdr3_aa: CASSVGGTGYGYTF
cdr3_nt: TGTGCCAGCAGCGTAGGGGGGACTGGCTATGGCTACACCTTC

j_call: TRBJ1-5
clone_size: -
d_call: -
v_call: TRBV7-3
cdr3_aa: CASSPQPASNQPQHF
cdr3_nt: TGTGCCAGCAGCCCCCAGCCAGCGAGCAATCAGCCCCAGCATTTT

j_call: TRBJ2-7
clone_size: -
d_call: TRBD1
v_call: TRBV6-1
cdr3_aa: CASSEGQGAYEQYF
cdr3_nt: TGTGCCAGCTCCGAGGGACAGGGGGCCTACGAGCAGTACTTC

j_call: TRBJ2-1
clone_size: -
d_call: -
v_call: TRBV7-9
cdr3_aa: CASSNDVAVGEQFF
cdr3_nt: TGTGCCAGCAGCAACGACGTTGCCGTTGGTGAGCAGTTCTTC

j_call: TRBJ1-1
clone_size: -
d_call: -
v_call: TRBV28
cdr3_aa: CASSFTLYTEAFF
cdr3_nt: TGTGCCAGCAGTTTCACGCTTTACACTGAAGCTTTCTTT

j_call: TRBJ2-3
clone_size: once
d_call: -
v_call: TRBV11-2
cdr3_aa: CASSSLWVTTSTDTQYF
cdr3_nt: TGTGCCAGCAGCTCCCTATGGGTTACTACTAGCACAGATACGCAGTATTTT

j_call: TRBJ2-7
clone_size: -
d_call: -
v_call: TRBV4-1
cdr3_aa: CASSQVPDPVYEQYF
cdr3_nt: TGCGCCAGCAGCCAAGTCCCGGATCCGGTTTACGAGCAGTACTTC

j_call: TRBJ1-2
clone_size: -
d_call: TRBD1
v_call: TRBV28
cdr3_aa: CASSFPTGGNYGYTF
cdr3_nt: TGTGCCAGCAGTTTCCCTACAGGGGGCAACTATGGCTACACCTTC

j_call: TRBJ2-7
clone_size: few
d_call: -
v_call: TRBV11-2
cdr3_aa: CASSLNEQYF
cdr3_nt: TGTGCCAGCAGCTTAAACGAGCAGTACTTC

j_call: TRBJ2-7
clone_size: -
d_call: -
v_call: TRBV4-1
cdr3_aa: CASSQDSRGYEQYF
cdr3_nt: TGCGCCAGCAGCCAAGACTCTAGGGGGTACGAGCAGTACTTC

j_call: TRBJ1-2
clone_size: -
d_call: -
v_call: TRBV28
cdr3_aa: CASSPAKGQGVYGYTF
cdr3_nt: TGTGCCAGCAGTCCAGCAAAAGGGCAGGGCGTCTATGGCTACACCTTC

j_call: TRBJ1-1
clone_size: -
d_call: -
v_call: TRBV7-3
cdr3_aa: CASSFTGYTEAFF
cdr3_nt: TGTGCCAGCAGCTTCACAGGTTACACTGAAGCTTTCTTT

j_call: TRBJ2-1
clone_size: -
d_call: -
v_call: TRBV27
cdr3_aa: CASSLSGRVLYNEQFF
cdr3_nt: TGTGCCAGCAGTTTATCGGGCCGGGTTCTCTACAATGAGCAGTTCTTC

j_call: TRBJ2-2
clone_size: -
d_call: TRBD2
v_call: TRBV2
cdr3_aa: CASSLTSGAGELFF
cdr3_nt: TGTGCCAGCAGTCTAACTAGCGGAGCCGGGGAGCTGTTTTTT

j_call: TRBJ2-3
clone_size: -
d_call: TRBD2
v_call: TRBV7-9
cdr3_aa: CASSLEKLAGVYGTDTQYF
cdr3_nt: TGTGCCAGCAGCTTAGAGAAACTAGCGGGAGTATATGGCACAGATACGCAGTATTTT

j_call: TRBJ1-1
clone_size: -
d_call: -
v_call: TRBV5-4
cdr3_aa: CASRAAGAEAFF
cdr3_nt: TGTGCCAGCAGGGCCGCGGGAGCTGAAGCTTTCTTT